Each of the 17 T cell receptor beta chains below was sequenced from the same sample in a study of blood T cell repertoires in COVID-19. Clones were sequenced by immunoSEQ multiplex PCR, and TCRdb holds only the in-frame ones, with some missing. The sample comprises some 340,000 clones, about 87% of which are singletons, and roughly 5.3% rests with the top ten. Sequences were obtained from PBMCs or T cells enriched from blood (not recorded which). All receptors come from a woman in her thirties who had recovered from COVID-19.

This chain connects TRBV19 to TRBJ1-5; D possibly corresponds to TRBD1 (5 bases). Germline V CDR1 and CDR2: LNHDA, SQIVND (reference sequence). The CDR3 runs 15 residues. V shed 11 bases and J shed 3 bases, with 20 bases lying between them. The DNA of the CDR3 is TGTGCCTCTTCCCGTGGGGCCAGGATCAATCAGCCCCAGCATTTT. Protein sequence: CASSRGARINQPQHF.

The chain uses TRBV29-1 and TRBJ1-2, with D uncertain. The CDR3 has 13 residues. Trimming took off 6 bases at V and 7 bases at J, with 18 bases between the two ends. CDR1 and CDR2 from the germline V gene are SQVTM and ANQGSEA. The CDR3 here is CSVGGRLSPGYTF. The CDR3 DNA is TGCAGCGTAGGAGGACGTTTGTCACCTGGCTACACCTTC.

This clone was detected only once. The gene calls are TRBV7-9 and TRBJ1-6; no reliable D call. The ends were cut back, 10 bases at V and 6 bases at J, with 13 bases in the middle. Per the germline V gene, CDR1 is SEHNR and CDR2 is FQNEAQ (reference sequence). This CDR3 spans 13 amino acids. CDR3 in DNA: TGTGCCACCGCCTCGGAGAGTAATTCACCCCTCCACTTT. Encoded protein: CATASESNSPLHF.

V usage is TRBV6-5 and J usage is TRBJ1-2; 7 nucleotides line up with TRBD1. The length of the CDR3 is 15 residues. Trimming cost V 7 bases and J 3 bases; bases outside gene matches: 11. The germline V gene encodes CDR1 MNHEY and CDR2 SVGAGI. The CDR3 sequence: CASTPLRGTDYGYTF. CDR3 in DNA: TGTGCCAGCACCCCCCTTAGGGGGACAGACTATGGCTACACCTTC.

CDR3 region: CASSSTGTSGANVLTF. In DNA form, the CDR3 reads TGTGCCAGCAGCTCAACAGGGACCTCTGGGGCCAACGTCCTGACTTTC. V and J are TRBV5-4 and TRBJ2-6, with a possible D match to TRBD1 (6 bases). Trimming shortened V by 3 bases and J by 0 bases, and 10 bases separated the two germline ends. The CDR3 sequence is 16 residues long. In germline, CDR1 is SGHNT, CDR2 YYREEE (reference sequence).

The rearrangement links TRBV7-2 to TRBJ1-1; D possibly corresponds to TRBD1 (6 bases). Germline V CDR1 and CDR2: SGHTA, FQGNSA. The CDR3 consists of 15 residues. V lost 4 bases, J lost 11 bases, and 23 bases lay in between. CDR3 in amino acids: CASSYQEDITGLAFF. CDR3 DNA: TGTGCCAGCAGCTATCAGGAGGATATTACAGGGCTTGCTTTCTTT.

The chain carries TRBV7-2 and TRBJ2-7, with D possibly matching TRBD1 (5 bases). The CDR3 is 13 amino acids. Germline V gene lookup returns CDR1 SGHTA and CDR2 FQGNSA. Trimming removed 4 bases at V and 3 bases at J, with 10 bases between. The CDR3 DNA sequence: TGTGCCAGCAGCTCCCGACAGATCTACGAGCAGTACTTC. Translating it yields CASSSRQIYEQYF. The full variable domain, its missing parts supplied by reference TRBV7-2 and TRBJ2-7, is GAGVSQSPSNKVTEKGKDVELRCDPISGHTALYWYRQSLGQGLEFLIYFQGNSAPDKSGLPSDRFSAERTGGSVSTLTIQRTQQEDSAVYLCASSSRQIYEQYFGPGTRLTVT.

This chain links TRBV27 with TRBJ2-3; 9 nucleotides agree with TRBD1. CDR3 length: 15 amino acids. Trimming cost V 5 bases and J 3 bases; bases outside gene matches: 6. Germline values: CDR1 MNHEY, CDR2 SMNVEV (reference sequence). CDR3 DNA: TGTGCCAGCAGTGTACAGGGGGCCAGAACAGATACGCAGTATTTT. Encoded protein: CASSVQGARTDTQYF.

CDR3 sequence (DNA): TGCGCCAGCAGCCAAGACGATCGGACAGCAACTAATGAAAAACTGTTTTTT. It specifies CASSQDDRTATNEKLFF. V and J are TRBV4-1 and TRBJ1-4, with D tentatively TRBD1 (6 bases). This CDR3 spans 17 amino acids. Trimming cost V 0 bases and J 0 bases, with 11 bases left between them. From germline, CDR1 is MGHRA and CDR2 YSYEKL.

This clone was found a few times. Here the CDR3 DNA reads TGTGCCTGGACCCGGACAGGACCTAATGAAAAACTGTTTTTT. Residues: CAWTRTGPNEKLFF. This chain links TRBV30 with TRBJ1-4, with 7 bases fitting TRBD1. The length of the CDR3 is 14 residues. The V segment lost 4 bases and the J segment 3 bases; nucleotides outside the gene matches: 5. Germline V gene data show CDR1 as GTSNPN and CDR2 as SVGIG (reference sequence).

This clone turned up a few times. This same CDR3 is encoded by further DNA sequences in the sample. The chain uses TRBV28 and TRBJ2-7; D call uncertain. Trimming pared 8 bases from V and 3 bases from J, leaving 17 bases between. The CDR3 runs to 14 residues. The germline V gene has CDR1 MDHEN and CDR2 SYDVKM. As DNA, the CDR3 is TGTGCCAGCCGCCCAGCAGGTGTAGGCTACGAGCAGTACTTC. Translated: CASRPAGVGYEQYF.

The chain carries TRBV19 and TRBJ1-1; TRBD1 aligns across 8 bases. CDR1 is LNHDA and CDR2 is SQIVND in the germline V gene (reference sequence). Unmatched junction bases numbered 9, after V lost 7 bases and J lost 2 bases. The CDR3 length is 15 residues. The CDR3, as DNA: TGTGCCAGTACCAATCCTCAGGGGGCTAACACTGAAGCTTTCTTT. Its translation: CASTNPQGANTEAFF.

The CDR3 DNA reads as TGCGCCAGCAGCCCCTCGGGAGCCTACGAGCAGTACTTC. As protein: CASSPSGAYEQYF. The chain is built from TRBV5-1 and TRBJ2-7, with D possibly TRBD2 on 6 matching bases. Trimming pared 4 bases from V and 2 bases from J, leaving 10 bases between. This CDR3 is built from 13 residues. Germline lookup yields CDR1 SGHRS and CDR2 YFSETQ. The full variable domain, its missing parts supplied by reference TRBV5-1 and TRBJ2-7, is KAGVTQTPRYLIKTRGQQVTLSCSPISGHRSVSWYQQTPGQGLQFLFEYFSETQRNKGNFPGRFSGRQFSNSRSEMNVSTLELGDSALYLCASSPSGAYEQYFGPGTRLTVT.

This chain uses TRBV5-5 with TRBJ1-1; D is ambiguous. The length of the CDR3 is 14 residues. The V gene lost 4 bases and the J gene lost 4 bases, with 14 bases spanning the gap. Germline V gene data show CDR1 as SGHKS and CDR2 as YYEKEE (reference sequence). The CDR3 reads CASSPTVQFTEAFF. The CDR3 DNA reads as TGTGCCAGCAGCCCCACCGTGCAGTTCACTGAAGCTTTCTTT.

The rearrangement joins TRBV3-1 (or the pseudogene TRBV3-2) to TRBJ2-7; the match to TRBD2 covers 7 bases. Trimming at V came to 1 base and at J to 2 bases, leaving 5 bases not matched to a gene. Germline CDR1 and CDR2: LGHDT and YNNKEL (reference sequence). The length of the CDR3 is 15 residues. This CDR3 is CASSQGNSGAYEQYF. The CDR3 DNA follows: TGTGCCAGCAGCCAAGGGAACAGCGGGGCCTACGAGCAGTACTTC.

This clone was seen only once. DNA of the CDR3: TGCGCCAGCAGCCCAAACACAGGGCTACCCACCGGGGAGCTGTTTTTT. Protein: CASSPNTGLPTGELFF. The chain joins TRBV4-3 to TRBJ2-2, with D possibly being TRBD1 (6 bases). Looked up from germline, CDR1 is LGHNA and CDR2 is YSLEER. The CDR3 runs 16 residues. Trimming took 4 bases from V and 4 from J, leaving 16 bases between them.

The chain couples TRBV4-2 to TRBJ1-3; D gene ambiguous. The germline gives CDR1 LGHNA, CDR2 YNFKEQ. There are 15 residues in the CDR3. The V gene lost 0 bases and the J gene lost 3 bases, with 9 bases spanning the gap. DNA of the CDR3: TGTGCCAGCAGCCAAGAGCGGGGTAGTGGAAACACCATATATTTT. It specifies CASSQERGSGNTIYF.